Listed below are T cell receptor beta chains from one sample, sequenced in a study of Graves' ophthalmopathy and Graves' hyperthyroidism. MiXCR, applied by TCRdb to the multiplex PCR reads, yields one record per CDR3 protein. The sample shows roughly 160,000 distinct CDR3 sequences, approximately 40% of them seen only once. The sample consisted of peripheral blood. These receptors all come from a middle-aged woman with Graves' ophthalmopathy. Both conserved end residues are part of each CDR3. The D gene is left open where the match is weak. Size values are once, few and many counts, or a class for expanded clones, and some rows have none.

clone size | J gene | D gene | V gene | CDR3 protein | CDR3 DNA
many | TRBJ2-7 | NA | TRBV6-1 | CASSVMWVDEQYF | TGTGCCAGCAGTGTTATGTGGGTTGACGAGCAGTACTTC
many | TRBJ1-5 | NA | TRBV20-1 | CSASYSNQPQHF | TGCAGTGCTAGCTATAGCAATCAGCCCCAGCATTTT
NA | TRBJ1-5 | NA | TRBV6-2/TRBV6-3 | CASSYSGGIRGNQPQHF | TGTGCCAGCAGTTACTCAGGGGGAATAAGGGGCAATCAGCCCCAGCATTTT
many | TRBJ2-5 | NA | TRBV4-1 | CASSHFGWYQETQYF | TGCGCCAGCAGCCACTTTGGTTGGTACCAAGAGACCCAGTACTTC
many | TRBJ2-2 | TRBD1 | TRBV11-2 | CASSPGQGVAGELFF | TGTGCCAGCAGCCCAGGACAGGGTGTAGCCGGGGAGCTGTTTTTT
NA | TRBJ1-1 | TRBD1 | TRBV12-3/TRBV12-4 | CASIYERTGPNTEAFF | TGTGCCAGCATTTACGAAAGGACAGGACCAAACACTGAAGCTTTCTTT
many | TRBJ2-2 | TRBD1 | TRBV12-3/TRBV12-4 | CASSLVVRGPNTGELFF | TGTGCCAGCAGTTTAGTAGTCAGGGGGCCGAACACCGGGGAGCTGTTTTTT
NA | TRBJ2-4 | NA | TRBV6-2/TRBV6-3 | CASSYPPGGGPRTLAKNIQYF | TGTGCCAGCAGTTACCCTCCTGGCGGGGGCCCGAGAACCCTAGCCAAAAACATTCAGTACTTC
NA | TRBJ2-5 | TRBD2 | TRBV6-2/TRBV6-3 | CASSGLASGKETQYF | TGTGCCAGCAGTGGTTTGGCTAGCGGAAAAGAGACCCAGTACTTC
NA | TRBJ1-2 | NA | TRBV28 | CASSFPNNYGYTF | TGTGCCAGCAGTTTCCCTAATAACTATGGCTACACCTTC
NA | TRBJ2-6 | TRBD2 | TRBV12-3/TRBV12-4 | CASSFRLAGFSGANVLTF | TGTGCCAGCAGTTTCAGGCTAGCGGGATTCTCTGGGGCCAACGTCCTGACTTTC
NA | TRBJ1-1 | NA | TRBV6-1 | CASSRTDGTEAFF | TGTGCCAGCAGTCGCACGGATGGGACTGAAGCTTTCTTT
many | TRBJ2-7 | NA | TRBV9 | CASNRGGSYEQYF | TGTGCCAGCAACCGCGGAGGATCCTACGAGCAGTACTTC
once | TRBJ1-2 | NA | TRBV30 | CAWGESYGYTF | TGTGCCTGGGGAGAATCCTATGGCTACACCTTC
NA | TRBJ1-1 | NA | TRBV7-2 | CASSSGAEAFF | TGTGCCAGCAGCTCAGGGGCTGAAGCTTTCTTT
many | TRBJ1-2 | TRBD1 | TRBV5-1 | CASSTRQGGYGYTF | TGCGCCAGCAGCACCAGACAGGGCGGCTATGGCTACACCTTC
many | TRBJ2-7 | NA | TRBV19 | CASSAGLDSYEQYF | TGTGCCAGTAGTGCCGGGCTAGACTCCTACGAGCAGTACTTC
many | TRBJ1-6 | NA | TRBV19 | CASSIEVINSPLHF | TGTGCCAGTAGTATTGAAGTCATTAATTCACCCCTCCACTTT
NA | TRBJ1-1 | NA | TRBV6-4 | CASSDARTEYMNTEAFF | TGTGCCAGCAGTGACGCCCGGACAGAGTACATGAACACTGAAGCTTTCTTT
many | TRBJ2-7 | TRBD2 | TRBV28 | CASNRPTLAGDEQYF | TGTGCCAGCAATAGACCTACCCTAGCGGGAGACGAGCAGTACTTC
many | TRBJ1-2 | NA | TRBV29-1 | CSVEGTGGYTF | TGCAGCGTTGAAGGTACAGGTGGCTACACCTTC
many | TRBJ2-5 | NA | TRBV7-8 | CASSLVGFVSKETQYF | TGTGCCAGCAGCTTAGTGGGGTTCGTCTCCAAAGAGACCCAGTACTTC
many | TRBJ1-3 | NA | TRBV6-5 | CASVPEPGSGNTIYF | TGTGCCAGCGTCCCCGAGCCCGGGTCTGGAAACACCATATATTTT
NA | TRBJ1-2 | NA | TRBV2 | CASNLGVGYTF | TGTGCCAGCAATCTGGGGGTCGGCTACACCTTC
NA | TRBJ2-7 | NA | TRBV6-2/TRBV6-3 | CASQAGLSSPRYEQYF | TGTGCCAGCCAGGCGGGACTCTCCTCTCCTAGGTACGAGCAGTACTTC
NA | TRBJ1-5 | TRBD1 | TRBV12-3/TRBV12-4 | CASRPNRGGQPQHF | TGTGCCAGCAGACCTAACAGGGGAGGACAGCCCCAGCATTTT
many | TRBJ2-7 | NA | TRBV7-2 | CASSLGQGTTYEQYF | TGTGCCAGCAGCTTAGGCCAGGGGACGACCTACGAGCAGTACTTC
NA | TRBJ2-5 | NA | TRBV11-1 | CASTTQGSTETQYF | TGTGCCAGCACAACCCAGGGTTCTACAGAGACCCAGTACTTC
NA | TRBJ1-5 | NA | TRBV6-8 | CATNQPQHF | TGTGCCACGAATCAGCCCCAGCATTTT
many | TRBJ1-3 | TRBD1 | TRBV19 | CASFPSGQNLNTIYF | TGTGCCAGTTTTCCTTCGGGACAGAACCTTAACACCATATATTTT
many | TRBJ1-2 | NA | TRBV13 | CASSVGRVYGYTF | TGTGCCAGCAGCGTCGGTAGGGTATATGGCTACACCTTC
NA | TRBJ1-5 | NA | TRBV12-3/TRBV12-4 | CASSLDRPQPQHF | TGTGCCAGCAGTTTAGACAGGCCTCAGCCCCAGCATTTT
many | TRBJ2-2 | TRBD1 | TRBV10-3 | CAISVWDRGLTGELFF | TGTGCCATCAGTGTATGGGACAGGGGCCTAACCGGGGAGCTGTTTTTT
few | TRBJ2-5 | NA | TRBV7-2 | CASSSAPGFQETQYF | TGTGCCAGCAGCTCCGCCCCCGGCTTCCAAGAGACCCAGTACTTC
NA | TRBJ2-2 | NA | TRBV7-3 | CASSEIQGGRELFF | TGTGCCAGCAGTGAGATTCAGGGGGGCCGGGAGCTGTTTTTT
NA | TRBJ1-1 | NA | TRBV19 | CASRYGSNTEAFF | TGTGCCAGTAGATATGGGTCGAACACTGAAGCTTTCTTT
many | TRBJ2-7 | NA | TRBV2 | CASRDGSYYEQYF | TGTGCCAGCAGGGACGGGAGTTACTACGAGCAGTACTTC
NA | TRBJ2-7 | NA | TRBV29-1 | CSVGVRRYEQYF | TGCAGCGTGGGGGTCCGGAGGTACGAGCAGTACTTC
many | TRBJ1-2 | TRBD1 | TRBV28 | CACRYSLGTGVGYTF | TGTGCCTGCCGATATTCTTTGGGGACAGGGGTTGGCTACACCTTC
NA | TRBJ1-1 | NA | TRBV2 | CASSPDYVNTEAFF | TGTGCCAGCAGCCCAGACTATGTGAACACTGAAGCTTTCTTT
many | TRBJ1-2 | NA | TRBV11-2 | CASSRDIEGGNYGYTF | TGTGCCAGCAGCCGAGACATAGAGGGTGGTAACTATGGCTACACCTTC
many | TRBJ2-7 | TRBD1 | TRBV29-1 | CSVPGQGHFEQYF | TGCAGCGTCCCGGGACAGGGGCATTTCGAGCAGTACTTC
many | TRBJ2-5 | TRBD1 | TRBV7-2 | CASSLADRGGETQYF | TGTGCCAGCAGCTTAGCGGACAGGGGTGGAGAGACCCAGTACTTC
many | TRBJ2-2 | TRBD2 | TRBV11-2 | CASSYGLAQNTGELFF | TGTGCCAGCAGCTATGGACTAGCGCAGAACACCGGGGAGCTGTTTTTT
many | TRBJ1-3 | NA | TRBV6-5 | CASSPNPGGNTIYF | TGTGCCAGCAGTCCGAACCCAGGGGGAAACACCATATATTTT
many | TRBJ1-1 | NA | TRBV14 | CASSLLGVNTEAFF | TGTGCCAGCAGCCTCCTAGGTGTGAACACTGAAGCTTTCTTT
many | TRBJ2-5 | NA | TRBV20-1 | CSASWGTGETQYF | TGCAGTGCTAGTTGGGGGACCGGAGAGACCCAGTACTTC